The clone carrying this T cell receptor (beta chain) was detected only a few times. The library protocol tagged individual cDNA molecules with unique molecular identifiers. TCRdb itself ran the 5' RACE reads through MiXCR, one entry per CDR3 protein. The sample records roughly 83,000 distinct CDR3 sequences, more than 9% being singletons. CDR3 length: 15 residues. V lost 4 bases and J lost 5; bases outside the gene matches: 10. The data were obtained in a study of early T cells in non-severe SARS-CoV-2 infection. The material sequenced was whole blood, taken at baseline. This TCR derives from an adult who was a healthcare worker with PCR-confirmed SARS-CoV-2 infection or an uninfected control (not recorded which). The V call is TRBV12-3 or TRBV12-4, the J call TRBJ1-2, with 7 bases matching TRBD1. The CDR3 DNA sequence: TGTGCCAGCAGTTCGGGGGGACAGATGGTTTATGGCTACACCTTC. Amino acids: CASSSGGQMVYGYTF.